The rows below give T cell receptor beta chains drawn from one sample of a study of T cell changes during pregnancy in multiple sclerosis. TCRdb keeps only in-frame clones here, not all; method: immunoSEQ multiplex PCR. This sample has about 13,000 clones, with 88% found just once. Sample: CD8+ T cells from peripheral blood mononuclear cells, taken in the first trimester of pregnancy. The receptors were gathered from a female donor with multiple sclerosis, enrolled in a pregnancy study. The CDR3 runs from the conserved cysteine through the conserved F or W. Each record gives: V gene, J gene, clone size, D gene, CDR3 protein, CDR3 DNA. D genes are given only for firm matches. Only part of the rows carry a size: once, few, many, or a class if the clone is expanded.

V gene: TRBV10-3
J gene: TRBJ2-7
clone size: .
D gene: .
CDR3 protein: CAISESQGMWYEQYF
CDR3 DNA: TGTGCCATCAGTGAGTCTCAGGGGATGTGGTACGAGCAGTACTTC

V gene: TRBV15
J gene: TRBJ1-2
clone size: .
D gene: .
CDR3 protein: CATSVGRGAPYGYTF
CDR3 DNA: TGTGCCACCAGCGTCGGGAGAGGGGCCCCTTATGGCTACACCTTC

V gene: TRBV6-4
J gene: TRBJ2-3
clone size: .
D gene: TRBD2
CDR3 protein: CASSETSGTDTQYF
CDR3 DNA: TGTGCCAGCAGTGAGACTAGCGGGACAGATACGCAGTATTTT

V gene: TRBV28
J gene: TRBJ2-3
clone size: .
D gene: .
CDR3 protein: CASSSGGQHTDTQYF
CDR3 DNA: TGTGCCAGCAGTTCAGGTGGACAGCACACAGATACGCAGTATTTT

V gene: TRBV9
J gene: TRBJ2-2
clone size: .
D gene: .
CDR3 protein: CASSENQGELFF
CDR3 DNA: TGTGCCAGCAGCGAGAATCAGGGGGAGCTGTTTTTT

V gene: TRBV11-2
J gene: TRBJ2-7
clone size: .
D gene: .
CDR3 protein: CASSSDSSSYEQYF
CDR3 DNA: TGTGCCAGCAGTTCAGACAGTAGCTCCTACGAGCAGTACTTC

V gene: TRBV4-2
J gene: TRBJ2-7
clone size: .
D gene: TRBD1
CDR3 protein: CASSPDRDTSYEQYF
CDR3 DNA: TGTGCCAGCAGCCCAGACAGGGATACCTCCTACGAGCAGTACTTC

V gene: TRBV27
J gene: TRBJ2-7
clone size: once
D gene: .
CDR3 protein: CASSLSDSYEQYF
CDR3 DNA: TGTGCCAGCAGTTTAAGCGACAGTTACGAGCAGTACTTC

V gene: TRBV5-1
J gene: TRBJ2-1
clone size: .
D gene: TRBD2
CDR3 protein: CASSLQAGLAGGSSYNEQFF
CDR3 DNA: TGCGCCAGCAGCTTGCAGGCCGGACTAGCGGGGGGGAGCTCCTACAATGAGCAGTTCTTC

V gene: TRBV27
J gene: TRBJ2-1
clone size: .
D gene: .
CDR3 protein: CASSLDGGPYNEQFF
CDR3 DNA: TGTGCCAGCAGTTTAGACGGGGGGCCCTACAATGAGCAGTTCTTC

V gene: TRBV19
J gene: TRBJ2-2
clone size: .
D gene: TRBD1
CDR3 protein: CASRDRQGAGELFF
CDR3 DNA: TGTGCCAGTAGGGATCGACAGGGGGCCGGGGAGCTGTTTTTT

V gene: TRBV11-2
J gene: TRBJ2-7
clone size: .
D gene: TRBD1
CDR3 protein: CASSPGTGEGYEQYF
CDR3 DNA: TGTGCCAGCAGCCCGGGGACAGGGGAGGGCTACGAGCAGTACTTC

V gene: TRBV7-8
J gene: TRBJ1-2
clone size: .
D gene: .
CDR3 protein: CASSPDRDGYTF
CDR3 DNA: TGTGCCAGCAGCCCAGACAGAGATGGCTACACCTTC

V gene: TRBV4-1
J gene: TRBJ1-1
clone size: .
D gene: .
CDR3 protein: CASSQGQLYTEAFF
CDR3 DNA: TGCGCCAGCAGCCAAGGACAGCTATACACTGAAGCTTTCTTT

V gene: TRBV4-1
J gene: TRBJ2-7
clone size: .
D gene: TRBD2
CDR3 protein: CASSPEGLAAYEQYF
CDR3 DNA: TGCGCCAGCAGCCCTGAGGGACTAGCGGCCTACGAGCAGTACTTC

V gene: TRBV29-1
J gene: TRBJ1-2
clone size: .
D gene: .
CDR3 protein: CSVAGGVTVNYGYTF
CDR3 DNA: TGCAGCGTTGCCGGCGGAGTCACTGTAAACTATGGCTACACCTTC

V gene: TRBV7-2
J gene: TRBJ1-1
clone size: .
D gene: .
CDR3 protein: CASSLSPGLPMNTEAFF
CDR3 DNA: TGTGCCAGCAGCTTATCGCCGGGACTTCCCATGAACACTGAAGCTTTCTTT

V gene: TRBV27
J gene: TRBJ1-6
clone size: .
D gene: TRBD1
CDR3 protein: CASSSIGTARHSPLHF
CDR3 DNA: TGTGCCAGCAGCTCAATCGGGACAGCAAGACATTCACCCCTCCACTTT

V gene: TRBV6-6
J gene: TRBJ2-1
clone size: .
D gene: TRBD2
CDR3 protein: CASIPGGEVWDEQFF
CDR3 DNA: TGTGCCAGCATCCCGGGGGGGGAGGTCTGGGATGAGCAGTTCTTC

V gene: TRBV5-1
J gene: TRBJ2-1
clone size: .
D gene: TRBD1
CDR3 protein: CASSPDRGRNEQFF
CDR3 DNA: TGCGCCAGCAGCCCTGACAGGGGGCGCAATGAGCAGTTCTTC

V gene: TRBV6-5
J gene: TRBJ2-5
clone size: .
D gene: .
CDR3 protein: CASSRVYF
CDR3 DNA: TGTGCCAGCAGCCGGGTGTACTTC

V gene: TRBV6-5
J gene: TRBJ2-5
clone size: .
D gene: TRBD2
CDR3 protein: CASRPDTLWGGDQYF
CDR3 DNA: TGTGCCAGCAGACCGGACACTCTCTGGGGAGGGGACCAGTACTTC

V gene: TRBV28
J gene: TRBJ1-1
clone size: .
D gene: TRBD1
CDR3 protein: CASTSIGQGLNTEAFF
CDR3 DNA: TGTGCCAGCACCTCGATAGGACAGGGATTGAACACTGAAGCTTTCTTT

V gene: TRBV27
J gene: TRBJ2-7
clone size: .
D gene: TRBD2
CDR3 protein: CASSGTSAYSYEQYF
CDR3 DNA: TGTGCCAGCAGTGGGACTAGCGCCTACTCCTACGAGCAGTACTTC

V gene: TRBV5-6
J gene: TRBJ1-2
clone size: .
D gene: TRBD1
CDR3 protein: CASSYGQGADYGYTF
CDR3 DNA: TGTGCCAGCAGCTATGGACAGGGGGCTGACTATGGCTACACCTTC

V gene: TRBV10-3
J gene: TRBJ1-5
clone size: .
D gene: TRBD1
CDR3 protein: CAIGGGQGAIEYNQPQHF
CDR3 DNA: TGTGCCATCGGGGGAGGACAGGGGGCAATCGAGTACAATCAGCCCCAGCATTTT

V gene: TRBV7-6
J gene: TRBJ2-2
clone size: .
D gene: .
CDR3 protein: CASSSGNTGELFF
CDR3 DNA: TGTGCCAGCAGCTCCGGTAACACCGGGGAGCTGTTTTTT

V gene: TRBV28
J gene: TRBJ1-2
clone size: few
D gene: .
CDR3 protein: CASSPGQRGYGYTF
CDR3 DNA: TGTGCCAGCAGTCCTGGACAGCGGGGCTATGGCTACACCTTC

V gene: TRBV9
J gene: TRBJ2-7
clone size: .
D gene: .
CDR3 protein: CASGPTTGTYEQYF
CDR3 DNA: TGTGCCAGCGGACCCACCACAGGCACCTACGAGCAGTACTTC

V gene: TRBV30
J gene: TRBJ1-1
clone size: .
D gene: .
CDR3 protein: CAWTLGADTEAFF
CDR3 DNA: TGTGCCTGGACCCTGGGGGCGGACACTGAAGCTTTCTTT

V gene: TRBV13
J gene: TRBJ1-1
clone size: .
D gene: .
CDR3 protein: CASSSLTGNTEAFF
CDR3 DNA: TGTGCCAGCAGCAGCTTGACAGGGAACACTGAAGCTTTCTTT

V gene: TRBV7-3
J gene: TRBJ1-2
clone size: .
D gene: TRBD1
CDR3 protein: CASSPFPGQGDYGYTF
CDR3 DNA: TGTGCCAGCAGCCCCTTCCCGGGACAGGGAGACTATGGCTACACCTTC

V gene: TRBV28
J gene: TRBJ1-2
clone size: once
D gene: .
CDR3 protein: CASSLRDGYTF
CDR3 DNA: TGTGCCAGCAGTTTGAGAGATGGCTACACCTTC

V gene: TRBV15
J gene: TRBJ1-1
clone size: .
D gene: .
CDR3 protein: CATSRDGSGEPAFF
CDR3 DNA: TGTGCCACCAGCAGAGATGGGTCGGGGGAGCCAGCTTTCTTT

V gene: TRBV9
J gene: TRBJ2-7
clone size: .
D gene: TRBD2
CDR3 protein: CASSGTSGEGEQYF
CDR3 DNA: TGTGCCAGCAGTGGAACTAGCGGGGAGGGAGAGCAGTACTTC

V gene: TRBV6-6
J gene: TRBJ1-4
clone size: .
D gene: .
CDR3 protein: CASSSVNEKLFF
CDR3 DNA: TGTGCCAGCTCGTCTGTGAATGAAAAACTGTTTTTT

V gene: TRBV28
J gene: TRBJ2-5
clone size: .
D gene: .
CDR3 protein: CASSPPQGAETQYF
CDR3 DNA: TGTGCCAGCAGCCCCCCGCAGGGTGCAGAGACCCAGTACTTC

V gene: TRBV7-2
J gene: TRBJ1-1
clone size: once
D gene: .
CDR3 protein: CASSRIMTANTEAFF
CDR3 DNA: TGTGCCAGCAGTCGTATTATGACAGCGAACACTGAAGCTTTCTTT

V gene: TRBV7-6
J gene: TRBJ2-1
clone size: .
D gene: TRBD2
CDR3 protein: CASSPTSGGNSYNEQFF
CDR3 DNA: TGTGCCAGCAGCCCTACTAGCGGGGGGAACTCCTACAATGAGCAGTTCTTC

V gene: TRBV4-1
J gene: TRBJ2-1
clone size: .
D gene: TRBD1
CDR3 protein: CASSQPSGQVYNEQFF
CDR3 DNA: TGCGCCAGCAGCCAACCTTCGGGACAGGTCTACAATGAGCAGTTCTTC

V gene: TRBV30
J gene: TRBJ1-1
clone size: .
D gene: .
CDR3 protein: CAWSVLEDTEAFF
CDR3 DNA: TGTGCCTGGAGTGTCTTGGAGGACACTGAAGCTTTCTTT

V gene: TRBV27
J gene: TRBJ2-7
clone size: .
D gene: TRBD1
CDR3 protein: CASSLSSLRGREQYF
CDR3 DNA: TGTGCCAGCAGTTTATCCTCGCTCAGGGGGCGGGAGCAGTACTTC

V gene: TRBV12-5
J gene: TRBJ1-1
clone size: .
D gene: .
CDR3 protein: CASGLVSLKGRGIPEAFF
CDR3 DNA: TGTGCTAGTGGTTTGGTATCCTTGAAGGGCAGGGGAATCCCTGAAGCTTTCTTT